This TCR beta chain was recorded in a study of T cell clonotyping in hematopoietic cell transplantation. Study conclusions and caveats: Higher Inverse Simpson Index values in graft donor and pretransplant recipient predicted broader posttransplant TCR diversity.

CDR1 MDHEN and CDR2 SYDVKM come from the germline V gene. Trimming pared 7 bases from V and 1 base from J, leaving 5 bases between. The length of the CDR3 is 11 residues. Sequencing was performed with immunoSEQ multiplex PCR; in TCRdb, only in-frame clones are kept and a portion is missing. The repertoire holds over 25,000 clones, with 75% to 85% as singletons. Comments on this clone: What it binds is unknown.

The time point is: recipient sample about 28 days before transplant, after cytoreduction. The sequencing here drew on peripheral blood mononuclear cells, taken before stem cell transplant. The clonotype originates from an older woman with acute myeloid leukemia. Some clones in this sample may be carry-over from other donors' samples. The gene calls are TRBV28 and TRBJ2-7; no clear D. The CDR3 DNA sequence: TGTGCCAGCACGGAGTCCTACGAGCAGTACTTC. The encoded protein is CASTESYEQYF.